This T cell receptor beta chain was obtained from a study of PD-L1 blockade in urothelial cancer. Looking at the study overall: Among blood samples, the median T cell count was about 130,000.

V dropped 6 bases and J dropped 0; count of bases not matched to a gene: 3. In germline, CDR1 is SQVTM, CDR2 ANQGSEA. CDR3 length equals 13 residues. TCRdb's table, derived via immunoSEQ multiplex PCR, lists solely in-frame clones and lacks some. The sample includes some 120,000 clones, more than 85% of them seen just once. Concerning this clone itself: The antigen remains undetermined.

As to time point: peripheral blood 6 weeks after treatment start. Patients were diagnosed with urothelial carcinoma, either locally advanced or metastatic. Points from the study as a whole: When pretreatment blood TCR clonality was below the median, it predicted better survival. Tumor-associated clones in the blood of durable-benefit patients grew more at 3 weeks.

This chain joins TRBV29-1 and TRBJ2-5; 8 positions agree with TRBD2. The sequence was collected from a man between 60 and 70 years old with urothelial cancer. Sample: PBMCs, taken around atezolizumab (anti-PD-L1) treatment. CDR3 nucleotide sequence: TGCAGCGTCACTAGCGGCAACCAAGAGACCCAGTACTTC. It yields the protein CSVTSGNQETQYF.